This TCR beta chain emerged from a study of technical replicates of blood from several donors. For this clone: An end of the junction differs from the germline gene, which may be a read error.

Sequenced by immunoSEQ multiplex PCR; TCRdb stores in-frame clones only, minus some. The data hold some 73,000 clones, with over 90% observed a single time. The sequence came from a human donor in good health. Some clones in this sample may be carry-over from other donors' samples. Material for sequencing was PBMCs.

CDR3 DNA sequence: TGTGCCAGCAGCTTAGGACTAGTGAACGCCGGGGAGCTGTTTTTT. It translates to CASSLGLVNAGELFF. The V and J genes are TRBV7-8 and TRBJ2-2, with TRBD2 as a possible D gene (6 bases). The CDR3 runs 15 residues. Germline lookup yields CDR1 SGHVS and CDR2 FQNEAQ. Based on the CDR3 plus reference TRBV7-8 and TRBJ2-2, the full variable domain is GAGVSQSPRYKVAKRGQDVALRCDPISGHVSLFWYQQALGQGPEFLTYFQNEAQLDKSGLPSDRFFAERPEGSVSTLKIQRTQQEDSAVYLCASSLGLVNAGELFFGEGSRLTVL.